This T cell receptor beta chain was found in a study of identical twins. Findings and caveats of the study: Compared with unrelated sharing, twin-shared out-of-frame alpha sequences had more low-probability sequences. Models came in too low on out-of-frame TCR alpha sharing in monozygotic twins.

This clonotype came up a few times. The target antigen is unknown. The CDR3 length is 12 residues. The V and J ends lost 3 bases and 10 bases respectively, with 12 bases between them. Looked up from germline, CDR1 is ENHRY and CDR2 is SYGVKD. One entry per CDR3 protein, called by TCRdb with MiXCR from the 5' RACE reads. The profile shows some 500,000 distinct CDR3 sequences, approximately 22% of them singletons. These records were also assigned to another study, of T cells expressing NK-cell markers. That source adds: Repertoire data for TCR beta were derived from sorted T cells (CD3+CD56+NKG2C+, CD3+CD56+NKG2C- and CD3+CD56-NKG2C+). HCMV specificity of the expanded NKG2C+ T cell clones stayed unclear.

The genes are TRBV10-3 and TRBJ1-1; D call uncertain. Sequencing used CD4+ T cells sorted from blood. This TCR derives from a woman younger than 30 in good health. The CDR3 here is CAISDQLLGAFF. The CDR3 DNA reads TGTGCCATCAGTGATCAACTGCTCGGAGCTTTCTTT.